This T cell receptor beta chain was profiled in a study of T cell changes during pregnancy in multiple sclerosis (dated by TCRdb to the late 2010s). Turning to the overall study: The study examined how the T cell repertoire changed over the course of pregnancy in women with multiple sclerosis.

Regarding this clone: Its antigen has not been determined. The sample holds no much larger clone one base away, and base qualities are not on file.

The library relied on the immunoSEQ multiplex PCR assay. Held by TCRdb, this immuneACCESS table contains in-frame sequences only and omits some clones. Under half of the omission traces to an unresolved V gene where checked; the cause of the rest is unknown. The sample yields 90,000 to 150,000 clones; 90% to 95% were counted once. 6.2% of the sample rests with the top ten. As encoded in the germline V gene, CDR1 is SGHTS while CDR2 is YDEGEE. The CDR3 contains 15 residues, cysteine and phenylalanine counted. The only DNA kept is the CDR3, 45 bases in frame from the first base. Germline trimming amounts to 5 bases on V and 1 base on J, with 6 as the count of junction bases outside the gene matches.

The TCR was taken from a female donor with multiple sclerosis, enrolled in a pregnancy study. The sample here was peripheral blood, taken before pregnancy. The sequence is built from TRBV5-8 and TRBJ2-3; TRBD1 fits 8 bases in the junction. DNA sequence: TGTGCCAGCAGTTTGCTGGGACAGGGCACAGATACGCAGTATTTT. This translates into CASSLLGQGTDTQYF.